This TCR beta chain was identified in a study of graft-versus-host responses after intestinal transplantation. The study, taken as a whole, reports: Association was observed between peak circulating GvH clone levels and early post-transplant HvG declines. Allografts carried high graft-versus-host to host-versus-graft clonal ratios in patients having graft-donor T cell macrochimerism.

Assay: immunoSEQ multiplex PCR; the TCRdb copy retains only in-frame clones and omits some. The sample includes some 5,000 clones, approximately 28% of them seen just once. The CDR3 has 13 amino acids. Germline assignment: CDR1 PRHDT and CDR2 FYEKMQ (reference sequence). V was pared by 6 bases and J by 7 bases, with 8 bases of the junction left unmatched. The receptor's source is a human patient who was an organ donor for intestinal transplantation. J is TRBJ2-7 and V is TRBV13; TRBD1 matches at 8 bases. The material sequenced was alloreactive CD4+ T cells from a mixed lymphocyte reaction culture, taken before transplantation. The subset is: CFSE-low proliferating T cells sorted from approximately 6-day pre-transplant mixed lymphocyte reaction (GvH or HvG direction). The CDR3 protein is CASRAGTGLEQYF. CDR3 DNA sequence: TGTGCCAGCAGGGCAGGGACAGGCCTTGAGCAGTACTTC.